Below are 9 T cell receptor beta chains sequenced from a single sample in a study of spatial heterogeneity in lung cancer. Study observations and caveats: Mutation counts in tumors were tracked by counts of expanded intratumoral alpha and beta TCRs.

These receptors lack a known antigen. TCRdb reprocessed the 5' RACE reads with MiXCR, giving one entry per CDR3 protein. The sample includes some 7,000 distinct CDR3 sequences, 11% to 15% of them seen just once. The sample's time point: sample taken at primary tumor resection. Sample: lung tumor tissue, taken at surgery. The receptors come from a female donor with early-stage non-small cell lung cancer.

The table lists this clonotype with many counts. The library was designed around alpha chains, so this beta chain is a stray read whose abundance carries little weight. The chain combines TRBV7-9 with TRBJ2-7, with 11 bases aligning to TRBD1. Germline CDR1 and CDR2: SEHNR and FQNEAQ (reference sequence). CDR3 length: 16 amino acids. V dropped 3 bases and J dropped 8; count of bases not matched to a gene: 12. The CDR3 DNA reads as TGTGCCAGCAGCTTCCTTACCGGGACAGGGGGTTTTAAGCAGTACTTC. Protein sequence: CASSFLTGTGGFKQYF.

This clonotype counts as medium-sized. The library was prepared for alpha chains; this beta chain is a stray read, so its frequency means little. V usage is TRBV3-1 and J usage is TRBJ2-7, with D uncertain. V lost 4 bases and J 0 bases, leaving 4 bases between the germline ends. The CDR3 loop spans 12 amino acids. Germline assignment: CDR1 LGHDT and CDR2 YNNKEL (reference sequence). Here the CDR3 reads CASSRTSYEQYF. In nucleotides, the CDR3 is TGTGCCAGCAGCCGGACCTCCTACGAGCAGTACTTC.

This clonotype was counted ten times or more. As an off-target read in a library built for alpha chains, this beta chain has a frequency of little significance. The rearrangement uses TRBV23-1 and TRBJ2-3; 10 bases map to TRBD2. TRBV23-1 is filed as an ORF, its function uncertain. The CDR3 is 23 residues long. Germline trimming cut 2 bases from V and 1 base from J; bases unmatched to any gene: 24. This CDR3 is CASSQPRALTSGVIQSGTDTQYF. CDR3 in DNA: TGCGCCAGCAGTCAACCGAGGGCACTTACTAGCGGGGTTATCCAGTCTGGCACAGATACGCAGTATTTT.

This clonotype was detected ten times or more. This beta chain is a stray sequence in a library constructed for alpha chains; its clone size is not meaningful. The chain's CDR3 is CASSAHGNTIYF. The CDR3 DNA reads as TGTGCCAGCAGTGCACATGGAAACACCATATATTTT. V gene TRBV6-5 combines with J gene TRBJ1-3; D ambiguous. This CDR3 is built from 12 residues. CDR1 MNHEY and CDR2 SVGAGI come from the germline V gene. Trimming removed 5 bases from V and 3 bases from J, with 5 bases in between.

Judged by abundance, this clonotype is medium-sized. The library was prepared for alpha chains; this beta chain is a stray read, so its frequency means little. The rearrangement links TRBV3-1 to TRBJ1-4; D unresolved. Between the trimmed V and J ends, which lost 0 bases and 4 bases, there was a span of 9 bases. Germline V gene data show CDR1 as LGHDT and CDR2 as YNNKEL (reference sequence). This CDR3 has 15 amino acids. The DNA for the CDR3 is TGTGCCAGCAGCCAAGATTTAGGGTATAATGAAAAACTGTTTTTT. This codes for CASSQDLGYNEKLFF.

This clonotype appeared many times. The library was built for alpha chains, so this beta chain is an off-target read and its size means little. V usage is TRBV13 and J usage is TRBJ1-3; D is unresolved. The CDR3 contains 14 residues. The germline V gene has CDR1 PRHDT and CDR2 FYEKMQ (reference sequence). Trimming left V 2 bases short and J 0 bases short, with 5 bases between. The chain's CDR3 is CASSLPSSGNTIYF. The CDR3 nucleotides are TGTGCCAGCAGCTTACCCAGCTCTGGAAACACCATATATTTT.

This clonotype was recorded at least ten times. This beta chain was picked up by a library intended for alpha chains and is off target, so its count carries little meaning. The CDR3 DNA reads as TGCGCCAGCAGCCAAGCCCACGGGAACAATGAGCAGTTCTTC. Protein: CASSQAHGNNEQFF. The chain links TRBV4-3 to TRBJ2-1, with a weak D call TRBD2 (5 bases). V lost 1 base and J 5 bases, leaving 9 bases between the germline ends. Germline CDR1 is LGHNA and CDR2 is YSLEER. CDR3 size: 14 residues.

Judged by abundance, this clonotype is medium-sized. This beta chain is an off-target read within a library intended for alpha chains, so its frequency means little. The chain combines TRBV11-2 with TRBJ2-7, with 10 bases aligning to TRBD2. In germline, CDR1 is SGHAT, CDR2 FQNNGV. The CDR3 contains 16 residues. V shed 1 base and J 3 bases; nucleotides not matched to a gene: 6. Written as DNA, the CDR3 is TGTGCCAGCAGCTTAGCCTCTAGCGGGGGTTTCTACGAGCAGTACTTC. It yields the protein CASSLASSGGFYEQYF.

This clonotype was detected ten times or more. This beta chain was picked up by a library intended for alpha chains and is off target, so its count carries little meaning. This chain joins TRBV29-1 and TRBJ2-3; weak D call: TRBD2 (6 bases). The V end was cut by 5 bases, the J end by 4 bases, with 13 bases between. Germline V gene data show CDR1 as SQVTM and CDR2 as ANQGSEA. The CDR3 has 13 amino acids. The CDR3 bases are TGCAGCGTTAGGGACTTGAAGGCAGATACGCAGTATTTT. Amino acids: CSVRDLKADTQYF.